A selection of T cell receptor beta chains follows, all from one sample in a study of blood T cell repertoires in COVID-19. Here immunoSEQ multiplex PCR was the method, and the copy in TCRdb shows in-frame clones only, minus some. The sample includes 45,000 to 60,000 clones, less than 90% of them seen just once. The specimen sequenced was peripheral blood. Source of these receptors: a human donor in a cohort sampled during active COVID-19. Each CDR3 is given with its conserved first and last residue. A D gene is named only where the DNA matches it firmly. Rows give clone size only sometimes, using once, few, many, or a class for an expanded clone.

j_call | d_call | v_call | clone_size | cdr3_aa | cdr3_nt
TRBJ1-2 | NA | TRBV7-9 | NA | CASSGQNYGYTF | TGTGCCAGCAGCGGGCAGAACTATGGCTACACCTTC
TRBJ2-5 | NA | TRBV5-5 | NA | CASSLASQETQYF | TGTGCCAGCAGCTTGGCTAGTCAAGAGACCCAGTACTTC
TRBJ1-2 | TRBD1 | TRBV7-9 | NA | CASSLLSRGDGGYTF | TGTGCCAGCAGCCTTCTATCCAGGGGGGACGGTGGCTACACCTTC
TRBJ2-3 | NA | TRBV5-1 | once | CASSLAPTGVADTQYF | TGCGCCAGCAGCTTGGCGCCCACGGGGGTAGCAGATACGCAGTATTTT
TRBJ1-5 | NA | TRBV2 | NA | CASRMGGIWNQPQHF | TGTGCCAGCAGGATGGGAGGGATTTGGAATCAGCCCCAGCATTTT
TRBJ2-1 | TRBD1 | TRBV27 | once | CASYRQGSYNEQFF | TGTGCCAGCTATAGACAGGGCTCCTACAATGAGCAGTTCTTC
TRBJ1-1 | NA | TRBV21-1 | NA | CARPRNNRGRRTSTEAFF | TGTGCCAGGCCCCGAAATAACAGGGGTAGGCGCACGTCCACTGAAGCTTTCTTT
TRBJ2-7 | TRBD1 | TRBV5-1 | NA | CASSPGQQAYEQYF | TGCGCCAGCAGCCCGGGACAGCAGGCCTACGAGCAGTACTTC
TRBJ2-7 | TRBD1 | TRBV11-2 | NA | CASSLQGALYEQYF | TGTGCCAGCAGCCTGCAGGGGGCCCTCTACGAGCAGTACTTC
TRBJ1-1 | TRBD1 | TRBV6-5 | NA | CASQGGNTEAFF | TGTGCCAGCCAGGGGGGCAACACTGAAGCTTTCTTT
TRBJ1-1 | NA | TRBV7-2 | NA | CASSLIGGRTEAFF | TGTGCCAGCAGCTTAATCGGGGGGCGGACTGAAGCTTTCTTT
TRBJ1-2 | TRBD1 | TRBV24-1 | NA | CATSDFTGDGYTF | TGTGCCACCAGTGATTTCACAGGGGATGGCTACACCTTC
TRBJ1-6 | TRBD1 | TRBV28 | NA | CASTQYRGGSPLHF | TGTGCCAGCACCCAATACAGGGGGGGTTCACCCCTCCACTTT
TRBJ1-4 | NA | TRBV2 | NA | CASSALQGTNEKLFF | TGTGCCAGCAGCGCATTACAGGGAACTAATGAAAAACTGTTTTTT
TRBJ2-1 | NA | TRBV10-3 | NA | CAISESPRGSNNEQFF | TGTGCCATCAGTGAGTCGCCAAGGGGAAGCAACAATGAGCAGTTCTTC
TRBJ2-7 | NA | TRBV19 | NA | CASSTPNRAYEQYF | TGTGCCAGTAGTACGCCAAACCGGGCCTACGAGCAGTACTTC
TRBJ2-1 | TRBD2 | TRBV5-1 | NA | CASSRTSGGPYNEQFF | TGCGCCAGCAGCAGAACTAGCGGGGGGCCGTACAATGAGCAGTTCTTC
TRBJ1-6 | NA | TRBV6-6 | NA | CASSVTGLPSPLHF | TGTGCCAGCAGTGTTACAGGGCTGCCTTCACCCCTCCACTTT
TRBJ1-3 | TRBD1 | TRBV10-2 | NA | CASSPGTGAGNTIYF | TGCGCCAGCAGTCCCGGGACAGGGGCTGGAAACACCATATATTTT